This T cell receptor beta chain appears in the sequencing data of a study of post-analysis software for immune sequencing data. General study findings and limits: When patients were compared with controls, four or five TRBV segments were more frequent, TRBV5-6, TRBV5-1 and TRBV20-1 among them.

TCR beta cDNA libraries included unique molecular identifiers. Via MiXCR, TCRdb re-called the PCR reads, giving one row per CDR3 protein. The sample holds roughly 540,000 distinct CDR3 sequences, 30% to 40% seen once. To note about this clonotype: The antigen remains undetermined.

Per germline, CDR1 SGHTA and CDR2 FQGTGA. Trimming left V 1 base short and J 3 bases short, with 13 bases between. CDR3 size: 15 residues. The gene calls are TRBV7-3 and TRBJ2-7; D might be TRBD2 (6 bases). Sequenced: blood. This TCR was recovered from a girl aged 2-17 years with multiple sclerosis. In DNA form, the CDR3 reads TGTGCCAGCAGCTTAATTGCGGGGTCATACTACGAGCAGTACTTC. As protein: CASSLIAGSYYEQYF.